Listed below are T cell receptor beta chains from one sample, sequenced in a study of cytomegalovirus exposure and HLA in healthy donors. This table comes from immunoSEQ multiplex PCR, and its TCRdb copy is limited to in-frame clones, with some not included. The sample includes 150,000 to 200,000 clones, roughly four fifths of them seen just once. The sample was PBMCs. These receptors were obtained from a man aged 35-49 years in good health and CMV-seropositive. The CDR3 runs from the conserved cysteine through the conserved F or W. A D gene is named only where the DNA matches it firmly. A row's size may be missing; if present it is once, few, many or a size class.

D: TRBD1
V: TRBV5-1
size: NA
J: TRBJ2-4
DNA: TGCGCCAGCAGCTTGGGACAGGGGGTAGCCAAAAACATTCAGTACTTC
CDR3: CASSLGQGVAKNIQYF

D: TRBD1
V: TRBV7-9
size: NA
J: TRBJ1-5
DNA: TGTGCCAGCAGCTTGAACAGGGGCGGTCAGCCCCAGCATTTT
CDR3: CASSLNRGGQPQHF

D: TRBD1
V: TRBV5-4
size: NA
J: TRBJ1-5
DNA: TGTGCCAGCAGCTTGGCCACAGTCCCGGGACAGGGTTCCCAGCCCCAGCATTTT
CDR3: CASSLATVPGQGSQPQHF

D: NA
V: TRBV6-6
size: NA
J: TRBJ2-7
DNA: TGTGCCAGCAAAAACTCCCCGGGTTCCTACTACGAGCAGTACTTC
CDR3: CASKNSPGSYYEQYF

D: NA
V: TRBV30
size: NA
J: TRBJ1-1
DNA: TGTGCCTGGAGCGAAATCTCGGGTTGGGACACTGAAGCTTTCTTT
CDR3: CAWSEISGWDTEAFF

D: TRBD2
V: TRBV19
size: NA
J: TRBJ2-1
DNA: TGTGCCAGCGCTGAGCGGGAGGCCTTGGCCTACAATGAGCAGTTCTTC
CDR3: CASAEREALAYNEQFF

D: TRBD1
V: TRBV2
size: NA
J: TRBJ2-7
DNA: TGTGCCAGCAGTGGGACAGGTAACACCTACGAGCAGTACTTC
CDR3: CASSGTGNTYEQYF

D: NA
V: TRBV5-1
size: few
J: TRBJ2-3
DNA: TGCGCCAGCAGCCCGGTGGGGACAATGGGCGATACGCAGTATTTT
CDR3: CASSPVGTMGDTQYF

D: NA
V: TRBV19
size: NA
J: TRBJ1-3
DNA: TGTGCCAGTAGCGAGGAGGGGACCCCTGGAAACACCATATATTTT
CDR3: CASSEEGTPGNTIYF

D: TRBD1
V: TRBV28
size: few
J: TRBJ2-3
DNA: TGTGCCAGCAGTTGGACAGGGGACACAGATACGCAGTATTTT
CDR3: CASSWTGDTDTQYF

D: NA
V: TRBV4-1
size: NA
J: TRBJ2-7
DNA: TGCGCCAGCAGCCAAGATGTCGTCATAGGGGGCTACGAGCAGTACTTC
CDR3: CASSQDVVIGGYEQYF

D: NA
V: TRBV2
size: NA
J: TRBJ2-1
DNA: TGTGCCAGCAGTGATAGGAAGCCGCGGGAGCAGTTCTTC
CDR3: CASSDRKPREQFF

D: TRBD2
V: TRBV27
size: NA
J: TRBJ2-1
DNA: TGTGCCAGCAGTTTGAAGCGGGGCTCCTACAATGAGCAGTTCTTC
CDR3: CASSLKRGSYNEQFF

D: TRBD1
V: TRBV27
size: NA
J: TRBJ2-7
DNA: TGTGCCAGCAGAGGGACAGGGGTTTTCTACGAGCAGTACTTC
CDR3: CASRGTGVFYEQYF

D: TRBD1
V: TRBV11-2
size: NA
J: TRBJ2-7
DNA: TGTGCCAGCAGCTTCGAGGACAGGGGCGAGCAGTACTTC
CDR3: CASSFEDRGEQYF

D: NA
V: TRBV25-1
size: NA
J: TRBJ1-1
DNA: TGTGCCAGCAGATTCGAGGCGAACACTGAAGCTTTCTTT
CDR3: CASRFEANTEAFF

D: NA
V: TRBV4-2
size: NA
J: TRBJ2-3
DNA: TGTGCCAGCAGCCAAGCGCGGGCCACAGATACGCAGTATTTT
CDR3: CASSQARATDTQYF

D: NA
V: TRBV5-1
size: NA
J: TRBJ2-3
DNA: TGCGCCAGCAGCCCCCTAGGGGGGGGCTTGGGAGATACGCAGTATTTT
CDR3: CASSPLGGGLGDTQYF

D: NA
V: TRBV4-2
size: NA
J: TRBJ2-1
DNA: TGTGCCAGCAGCCATATGCCTTGGGTCCCCCCCCACAGGGTGCAGTTCTTC
CDR3: CASSHMPWVPPHRVQFF

D: NA
V: TRBV4-2
size: NA
J: TRBJ2-2
DNA: TGTGCCAGCGAGACGGGGGGCTATGAGGCCGGGGAGCTGTTTTTT
CDR3: CASETGGYEAGELFF

D: TRBD2
V: TRBV29-1
size: NA
J: TRBJ2-3
DNA: TGCAGCGTTGAAAGCCTAGCGGGGGGGATCCCGGCGGATACGCAGTATTTT
CDR3: CSVESLAGGIPADTQYF

D: NA
V: TRBV9
size: NA
J: TRBJ2-1
DNA: NA
CDR3: CASSVGAGTSETRRFF

D: TRBD2
V: TRBV19
size: NA
J: TRBJ2-7
DNA: TGTGCCAGTAGTTCCCAGCGGGAGGCCTACGAGCAGTACTTC
CDR3: CASSSQREAYEQYF

D: NA
V: TRBV15
size: NA
J: TRBJ2-7
DNA: TGTGCCACCAGCAGAGATAGGCGGGACAGTTGGTCCTACGAGCAGTACTTC
CDR3: CATSRDRRDSWSYEQYF

D: NA
V: TRBV7-2
size: NA
J: TRBJ1-1
DNA: TGTGCCAGCAGCTTCGGGGGGATGAACACTGAAGCTTTCTTT
CDR3: CASSFGGMNTEAFF

D: NA
V: TRBV5-1
size: once
J: TRBJ2-3
DNA: TGCGCCAGCAGCTCCGGGACATTTCTCACAGATACGCAGTATTTT
CDR3: CASSSGTFLTDTQYF

D: TRBD2
V: TRBV4-2
size: NA
J: TRBJ2-3
DNA: TGTGCCAGCAGCTTGACTAGCGGGGGGAGCACAGATACGCAGTATTTT
CDR3: CASSLTSGGSTDTQYF

D: TRBD1
V: TRBV6-5
size: NA
J: TRBJ1-2
DNA: TGTGCCACCATAACAGGGGGCGAGGGTGGCTACACCTTC
CDR3: CATITGGEGGYTF

D: NA
V: TRBV5-5
size: NA
J: TRBJ1-1
DNA: TGTGCCAGCAGCTTGGCGGGCGCAGGGGTCACTGAAGCTTTCTTT
CDR3: CASSLAGAGVTEAFF

D: NA
V: TRBV7-6
size: NA
J: TRBJ2-3
DNA: TGTGCCAGCAGCTTAGGTACAGGCAGAAATACGCAGTATTTT
CDR3: CASSLGTGRNTQYF

D: NA
V: TRBV6-1
size: NA
J: TRBJ2-1
DNA: TGTGCCAGCAGCCAGGGTAGCTCCTACAATGAGCAGTTCTTC
CDR3: CASSQGSSYNEQFF

D: TRBD2
V: TRBV6-1
size: once
J: TRBJ2-5
DNA: TGTGCCAGCAGTTGGAGCGGGGGGGCCTGGGAGACCCAGTACTTC
CDR3: CASSWSGGAWETQYF

D: TRBD1
V: TRBV18
size: NA
J: TRBJ2-7
DNA: TGTGCCAGCTCACCACCGGGACAGCCAATCTACGAGCAGTACTTC
CDR3: CASSPPGQPIYEQYF

D: NA
V: TRBV5-1
size: NA
J: TRBJ1-5
DNA: TGCGCCAGCAGCTTGGGGACAGCCGAAACCCAGCCCCAGCATTTT
CDR3: CASSLGTAETQPQHF

D: TRBD2
V: TRBV6-5
size: NA
J: TRBJ2-7
DNA: TGTGCCAGCAGATTACTAGCGGGAGTATACGAGCAGTACTTC
CDR3: CASRLLAGVYEQYF

D: TRBD1
V: TRBV29-1
size: NA
J: TRBJ1-2
DNA: TGCAGCTCCAGGACAGGGGTTGAGGGCTACACCTTC
CDR3: CSSRTGVEGYTF

D: NA
V: TRBV7-2
size: NA
J: TRBJ2-2
DNA: TGTGCCAAAGGGGATTTTCACACCGGGGAGCTGTTTTTT
CDR3: CAKGDFHTGELFF

D: TRBD1
V: TRBV11-1
size: NA
J: TRBJ2-2
DNA: TGTGCCAGCAGCGGACAGGTTTCCGGGGAGCTGTTTTTT
CDR3: CASSGQVSGELFF

D: NA
V: TRBV27
size: NA
J: TRBJ2-1
DNA: TGTGCCAGCAGTTTCACAGGGTACAATGAGCAGTTCTTC
CDR3: CASSFTGYNEQFF

D: NA
V: TRBV6-1
size: few
J: TRBJ2-1
DNA: TGTGCCAGCAGTTATAACTACAATGAGCAGTTCTTC
CDR3: CASSYNYNEQFF

D: TRBD1
V: TRBV29-1
size: once
J: TRBJ2-5
DNA: TGCAGCGTAACGTCCGGGACAGGGGCTGAAGAGACCCAGTACTTC
CDR3: CSVTSGTGAEETQYF

D: TRBD1
V: TRBV2
size: once
J: TRBJ1-2
DNA: TGTGCCACCCGACAGGGGGCCTCTAACTATGGCTACACCTTC
CDR3: CATRQGASNYGYTF

D: TRBD1
V: TRBV19
size: NA
J: TRBJ1-5
DNA: TGTGCCAGTAGGGCCGGCAGGGGGCAGATCCCCCAGCCCCAGCATTTT
CDR3: CASRAGRGQIPQPQHF

D: TRBD1
V: TRBV6-5
size: NA
J: TRBJ2-4
DNA: TGTGCCAGCAGGGGACAGGGAAGGAACATTCAGTACTTC
CDR3: CASRGQGRNIQYF